Below are 22 T cell receptor beta chains sequenced from a single sample in a study of cytomegalovirus exposure and HLA in healthy donors. PCR primers comprised 60 Vbeta and 13 Jbeta primers. Measured with immunoSEQ multiplex PCR; TCRdb has only the in-frame clones, and not every one. The sample totals 100,000 to 150,000 clones. Sequencing was performed on PBMCs. These receptor sequences come from a woman between 40 and 55 years old in good health and CMV-seropositive.

This chain links TRBV6-5 with TRBJ2-7; D uncertain. The CDR3 has 11 residues. Trimming pared 10 bases from V and 1 base from J, leaving 8 bases between. Germline V CDR1 and CDR2: MNHEY, SVGAGI. CDR3 sequence reads: CATSRSYEQYF. The CDR3 DNA follows: TGTGCCACCTCACGGTCCTACGAGCAGTACTTC.

The chain employs TRBV14 and TRBJ2-2, with 7 bases aligning to TRBD2. This CDR3 has 16 residues. V lost 2 bases and J lost 3; bases outside the gene matches: 6. CDR1 and CDR2 (germline): SGHDN, FVKESK. The CDR3 sequence: CASSQPGLWDTGELFF. CDR3 DNA sequence: TGTGCCAGCAGCCAACCGGGACTATGGGACACCGGGGAGCTGTTTTTT. The complete variable domain, with remaining parts taken from reference TRBV14 and TRBJ2-2, reads EAGVTQFPSHSVIEKGQTVTLRCDPISGHDNLYWYRRVMGKEIKFLLHFVKESKQDESGMPNNRFLAERTGGTYSTLKVQPAELEDSGVYFCASSQPGLWDTGELFFGEGSRLTVL.

The chain recombines TRBV4-1 with TRBJ1-5; no clear D gene. Between the trimmed V and J ends, which lost 4 bases and 1 base, there was a span of 8 bases. Germline values: CDR1 MGHRA, CDR2 YSYEKL. This CDR3 has 14 amino acids. The chain's CDR3 is CASSRVFSNQPQHF. CDR3 DNA sequence: TGCGCCAGCAGCCGAGTTTTCAGCAATCAGCCCCAGCATTTT.

The chain uses TRBV9 and TRBJ2-1, with D possibly TRBD2 on 7 matching bases. Trimming took off 0 bases at V and 5 bases at J, with 12 bases between the two ends. Germline values: CDR1 SGDLS, CDR2 YYNGEE. CDR3 length: 15 amino acids. The CDR3 region has the DNA TGTGCCAGCAGCGTAGAAGGGGGAGGGAACAATGAGCAGTTCTTC. Protein product: CASSVEGGGNNEQFF. Supplemented by reference TRBV9 and TRBJ2-1, the full variable domain reads DSGVTQTPKHLITATGQRVTLRCSPRSGDLSVYWYQQSLDQGLQFLIQYYNGEERAKGNILERFSAQQFPDLHSELNLSSLELGDSALYFCASSVEGGGNNEQFFGPGTRLTVL.

V is TRBV10-3 and J is TRBJ2-7, with 10 bases that match TRBD2. Germline CDR1 and CDR2: ENHRY and SYGVKD. V dropped 0 bases and J dropped 5; count of bases not matched to a gene: 1. CDR3 length equals 14 residues. The CDR3 reads CAISESTSGNEQYF. Written as DNA, the CDR3 is TGTGCCATCAGTGAGTCAACTAGCGGGAACGAGCAGTACTTC.

The chain is built from TRBV2 and TRBJ2-3; 9 bases are shared with TRBD1. CDR3 length: 15 residues. The ends lost 5 bases at V and 0 bases at J; junction bases unmatched: 3. Per the germline V gene, CDR1 is SNHLY and CDR2 is FYNNEI. The CDR3 DNA is TGTGCCAGCAGTCGGGACAGGGCTAGCACAGATACGCAGTATTTT. Amino acids: CASSRDRASTDTQYF.

The rearrangement links TRBV6-1 to TRBJ2-2; perhaps TRBD1 as D (5 bases). Germline-derived CDR1 and CDR2 are MNHNS and SASEGT. V lost 11 bases to trimming and J lost 1 base, with 14 bases between them. The CDR3 consists of 14 residues. CDR3 coding DNA: TGTGCCGTGTCTTGGCAGGGGAACACCGGGGAGCTGTTTTTT. The encoded protein is CAVSWQGNTGELFF.

The rearrangement uses TRBV7-8 and TRBJ2-5, with D perhaps TRBD1 (6 bases). The J call is uncertain, as TRBJ2-7 better fits the DNA end. Germline CDR1 reads SGHVS; CDR2 reads FQNEAQ. This CDR3 is built from 15 residues. The CDR3 DNA is TGTGCCAGCAGCTTAAATAAGGGGGTCTCCTACGAGCAGTACTTC. Translated: CASSLNKGVSYEQYF.

The genes are TRBV7-2 and TRBJ2-7, with 15 positions matching TRBD2. With 2 bases clipped from V and 7 bases from J, the junction kept 6 bases outside the gene matches. Germline CDR1 reads SGHTA; CDR2 reads FQGNSA. This CDR3 region has 16 residues. In DNA, the CDR3 is TGTGCCAGCAGCTTAATGGGACTAGCGGGAGGAGTGGAGCAGTACTTC. This gives the protein CASSLMGLAGGVEQYF.

The chain carries TRBV2 and TRBJ1-1; 7 bases align to TRBD1. The V gene's germline CDR1 is SNHLY and CDR2 FYNNEI. This CDR3 has 13 amino acids. With V trimmed by 9 bases and J by 11 bases, 15 bases remained unmatched. The CDR3 DNA follows: TGTGCCAGAGAGTCGAAGGGGGCTTGGAGGGCTTTCTTT. Protein: CARESKGAWRAFF.

The J gene is TRBJ2-3, the V gene TRBV6-1; possibly TRBD2 for D (6 bases). This CDR3 is 13 amino acids long. Trimming shortened V by 3 bases and J by 5 bases, and 9 bases separated the two germline ends. Germline V gene lookup returns CDR1 MNHNS and CDR2 SASEGT. This CDR3 is CASSDSGVDTQYF. The CDR3 coding sequence is TGTGCCAGCAGTGATTCGGGGGTAGATACGCAGTATTTT.

V is TRBV30 and J is TRBJ1-1; no firm D call. The CDR3 contains 12 residues. The germline V gene has CDR1 GTSNPN and CDR2 SVGIG (reference sequence). V was trimmed by 1 base and J by 3 bases, leaving 6 bases between them. CDR3 residues: CAWSAEYTEAFF. CDR3 DNA: TGTGCCTGGAGTGCAGAATACACTGAAGCTTTCTTT.

The V call is TRBV28, the J call TRBJ1-2, with D unclear. In germline, CDR1 is MDHEN, CDR2 SYDVKM. V lost 5 bases and J lost 4, with 14 bases in between. The CDR3 is 14 amino acids. CDR3 coding DNA: TGTGCCAGCAGTCCCGGGATCAAGGTCTATGGCTACACCTTC. Protein: CASSPGIKVYGYTF.

The chain has TRBV21-1 and TRBJ2-7; the D segment call TRBD1 is taken from the table without a DNA check. TRBV21-1 is classified as a pseudogene. This CDR3 contains 20 residues. This CDR3 reads CASSKLPPSELDTSEYEQYF. In DNA, the CDR3 is TGTGCCAGCAGCAAACTTCCACCCTCGGAATTAGACACATCCGAGTACGAGCAGTACTTC.

The chain recombines TRBV7-6 with TRBJ2-1; no firm D call. The germline V gene encodes CDR1 SGHVS and CDR2 FNYEAQ. This CDR3 region has 13 residues. Between the trimmed V and J ends, which lost 4 bases and 7 bases, there was a span of 11 bases. The CDR3 region is CASSSESGNEQFF. The CDR3 DNA reads as TGTGCCAGCAGCTCTGAGTCGGGTAATGAGCAGTTCTTC.

The rearrangement uses TRBV9 and TRBJ2-1; 13 nucleotides agree with TRBD2. The germline V gene encodes CDR1 SGDLS and CDR2 YYNGEE. Trimming at V came to 0 bases and at J to 6 bases, leaving 6 bases not matched to a gene. The CDR3 consists of 17 residues. In nucleotides, the CDR3 is TGTGCCAGCAGCGTAGAGACTAGCGGGAGGCCCCTCAATGAGCAGTTCTTC. Translation gives CASSVETSGRPLNEQFF.

The J gene is TRBJ2-6, the V gene TRBV2; 9 positions match TRBD2. There are 19 residues in the CDR3. CDR1 and CDR2 (germline): SNHLY, FYNNEI. The V segment lost 6 bases and the J segment 2 bases; nucleotides outside the gene matches: 14. The CDR3 reads CASRRTLAGVGTGANVLTF. The CDR3 DNA sequence: TGTGCCAGCAGGAGGACATTAGCGGGAGTAGGAACTGGGGCCAACGTCCTGACTTTC.

The CDR3 DNA sequence: TGTGCCAGCAGCTTAAGACAGGGGGGAAGGAATGAGCAGTTCTTC. Protein sequence: CASSLRQGGRNEQFF. V usage is TRBV7-6 and J usage is TRBJ2-1, with 9 bases matching TRBD1. This CDR3 contains 15 residues. Germline lookup yields CDR1 SGHVS and CDR2 FNYEAQ. V lost 2 bases to trimming and J lost 7 bases; unmatched junction nucleotides: 6.

The chain is built from TRBV9 and TRBJ1-2; D unclear. Germline CDR1 SGDLS, CDR2 YYNGEE. Trimming shortened V by 2 bases and J by 2 bases, and 10 bases separated the two germline ends. The CDR3 sequence is 14 residues long. The CDR3 reads CASSVAGINYGYTF. In nucleotides, the CDR3 is TGTGCCAGCAGCGTGGCAGGTATAAACTATGGCTACACCTTC. Variable domain in full (rest from reference TRBV9 and TRBJ1-2): DSGVTQTPKHLITATGQRVTLRCSPRSGDLSVYWYQQSLDQGLQFLIQYYNGEERAKGNILERFSAQQFPDLHSELNLSSLELGDSALYFCASSVAGINYGYTFGSGTRLTVV.

The chain employs TRBV5-6 and TRBJ1-6, with 8 bases aligning to TRBD1. CDR3 length: 15 amino acids. V dropped 4 bases and J dropped 6; count of bases not matched to a gene: 6. Germline loops: CDR1 SGHDT, CDR2 YYEEEE. The CDR3 region is CASSTRQGTNSPLHF. CDR3 bases: TGTGCCAGCAGCACCAGACAGGGGACTAATTCACCCCTCCACTTT.

The chain uses TRBV27 and TRBJ2-2; 9 nucleotides match TRBD1. Germline loops: CDR1 MNHEY, CDR2 SMNVEV (reference sequence). J gave up 3 bases and V 10 bases, and 6 bases lay outside the gene matches. CDR3 size: 14 residues. The CDR3 is CATIRTGDTGELFF. The CDR3 region has the DNA TGTGCCACCATAAGGACAGGGGACACCGGGGAGCTGTTTTTT.

The chain has TRBV2 and TRBJ1-1; perhaps TRBD1 as D (6 bases). Germline loops: CDR1 SNHLY, CDR2 FYNNEI. Trimming removed 0 bases at V and 1 base at J, with 12 bases between. This CDR3 spans 16 amino acids. The CDR3 nucleotides are TGTGCCAGCAGTGAAGCAGGAGGCAGGGGGAACACTGAAGCTTTCTTT. It yields the protein CASSEAGGRGNTEAFF.